A selection of T cell receptor beta chains follows, all from one sample in a study of T cell changes during pregnancy in multiple sclerosis. Some clones are missing from TCRdb's copy, which holds only in-frame ones; the method was immunoSEQ multiplex PCR. The sample consists of roughly 120,000 clones, roughly 90% of them appearing once. Sample: peripheral blood, taken in the third trimester of pregnancy. The receptors come from a female donor with multiple sclerosis, enrolled in a pregnancy study. Both conserved end residues are part of each CDR3. A D gene is named only where the DNA matches it firmly. A clone size is listed for some rows: how often the clone was seen (once, few, many), or a class if it is expanded.

v_call	clone_size	d_call	j_call	cdr3_nt	cdr3_aa
TRBV19	NA	NA	TRBJ1-1	TGTGCCAGTACTTGGGGGGGGGCGATGAACACTGAAGCTTTCTTT	CASTWGGAMNTEAFF
TRBV6-1	NA	NA	TRBJ2-7	TGTGCCAGCCGTGAGGGTCTAGTCGAGCAGTACTTC	CASREGLVEQYF
TRBV15	NA	NA	TRBJ1-4	TGTGCCACCAGCGTCCCAGATTGGCCCGATGCAACTAATGAAAAACTGTTTTTT	CATSVPDWPDATNEKLFF
TRBV19	NA	NA	TRBJ1-5	TGTGCCAGTAGTATCGGACAGAATCAGCCCCAGCATTTT	CASSIGQNQPQHF
TRBV5-4	once	TRBD1	TRBJ2-2	TGTGCCAGCAGCTTGGGGGACAGACCGAACACCGGGGAGCTGTTTTTT	CASSLGDRPNTGELFF
TRBV2	NA	TRBD2	TRBJ2-7	TGTGCCAGCAGGAGGCTAGCGGGAGACGAGCAGTACTTC	CASRRLAGDEQYF
TRBV5-4	NA	NA	TRBJ1-2	TGTGCCAGCAGGGAGAGAGATGGCTACACCTTC	CASRERDGYTF
TRBV9	NA	NA	TRBJ1-1	TGTGCCAGCAGCCCTCAGGGACTATGGGACACTGAAGCTTTCTTT	CASSPQGLWDTEAFF
TRBV7-3	NA	TRBD2	TRBJ2-2	TGTGCCAGCAGCTTAAAGACTAGCGGTGCCCCCCCGAGAACCGGGGAGCTGTTTTTT	CASSLKTSGAPPRTGELFF
TRBV4-1	once	TRBD1	TRBJ1-5	TGCGCCAGCAGCCCCACGAACGACAGGGCCGACGGCGGCAATCAGCCCCAGCATTTT	CASSPTNDRADGGNQPQHF
TRBV27	NA	NA	TRBJ1-2	TGTGCCAGCAGCCGTCCCGGGACATCAGGCGGCTACACCTTC	CASSRPGTSGGYTF
TRBV10-3	NA	TRBD1	TRBJ1-1	TGTGCCATCAGTCAACAGGGGGCTGGCACTGAAGCTTTCTTT	CAISQQGAGTEAFF